The clone carrying this TCR beta chain was recorded at least ten times. These data are taken from a study of T cells in Graves' hyperthyroidism and ophthalmopathy. The CDR3 spans 15 residues. The ends lost 2 bases at V and 8 bases at J; junction bases unmatched: 10. CDR1 and CDR2 from the germline V gene are GTSNPN and SVGIG (reference sequence). Researchers took RNA transcripts and amplified the TCR beta CDR3 regions from them. When the TCR CDR3 underwent first-round RT-PCR, the HTBI primer set was used. TCRdb fed the multiplex PCR reads into MiXCR, producing one record per CDR3 protein. The sample lists about 700,000 distinct CDR3 sequences; 14% were seen once.

The specimen was blood. V is TRBV30 and J is TRBJ1-4, with 8 bases aligning to TRBD1. The clonotype comes from a young woman with Graves' hyperthyroidism. The CDR3 loop is CAWSKMDRVKEKLFF. The CDR3 DNA sequence: TGTGCCTGGAGTAAAATGGACAGGGTGAAGGAAAAACTGTTTTTT.